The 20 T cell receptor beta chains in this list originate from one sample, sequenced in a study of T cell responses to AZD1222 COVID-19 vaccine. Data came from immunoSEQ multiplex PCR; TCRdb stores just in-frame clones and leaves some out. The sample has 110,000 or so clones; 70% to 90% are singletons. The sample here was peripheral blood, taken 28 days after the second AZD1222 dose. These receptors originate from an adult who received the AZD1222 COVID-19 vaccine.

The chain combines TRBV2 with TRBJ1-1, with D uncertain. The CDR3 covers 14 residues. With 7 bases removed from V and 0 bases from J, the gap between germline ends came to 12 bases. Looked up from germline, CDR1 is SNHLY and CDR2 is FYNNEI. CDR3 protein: CASMINSMNTEAFF. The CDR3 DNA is TGTGCCAGCATGATAAACAGTATGAACACTGAAGCTTTCTTT.

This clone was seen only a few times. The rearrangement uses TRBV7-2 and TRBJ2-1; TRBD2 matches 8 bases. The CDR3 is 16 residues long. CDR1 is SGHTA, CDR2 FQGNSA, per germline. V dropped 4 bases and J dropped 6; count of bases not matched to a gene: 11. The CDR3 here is CASSSHGAGVSNEQFF. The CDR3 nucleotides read TGTGCCAGCAGCTCCCACGGAGCGGGAGTGTCCAATGAGCAGTTCTTC.

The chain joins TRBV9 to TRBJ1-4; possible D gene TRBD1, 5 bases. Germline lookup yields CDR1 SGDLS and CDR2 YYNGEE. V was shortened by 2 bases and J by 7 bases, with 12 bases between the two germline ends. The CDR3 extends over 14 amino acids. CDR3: CASSVPGPSEKLFF. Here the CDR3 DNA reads TGTGCCAGCAGCGTGCCGGGACCGTCTGAAAAACTGTTTTTT.

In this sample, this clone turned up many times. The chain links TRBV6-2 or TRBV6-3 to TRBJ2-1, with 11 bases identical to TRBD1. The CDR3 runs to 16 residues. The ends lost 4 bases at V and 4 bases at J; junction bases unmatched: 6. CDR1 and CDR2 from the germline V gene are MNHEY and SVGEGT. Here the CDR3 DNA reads TGTGCCAGCAGTTTAGGGACAGGGGGAGATTACAATGAGCAGTTCTTC. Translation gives CASSLGTGGDYNEQFF.

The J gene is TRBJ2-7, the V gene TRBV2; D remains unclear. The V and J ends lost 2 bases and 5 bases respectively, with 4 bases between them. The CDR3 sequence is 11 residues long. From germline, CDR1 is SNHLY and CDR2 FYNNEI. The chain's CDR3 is CASSEMNEQYF. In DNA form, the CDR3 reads TGTGCCAGCAGTGAAATGAACGAGCAGTACTTC.

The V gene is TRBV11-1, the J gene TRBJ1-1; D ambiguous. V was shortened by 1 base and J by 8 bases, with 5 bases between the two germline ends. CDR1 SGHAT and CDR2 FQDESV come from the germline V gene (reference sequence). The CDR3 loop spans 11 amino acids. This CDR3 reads CASSLGQEAFF. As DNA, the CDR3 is TGTGCCAGCAGCTTAGGGCAAGAAGCTTTCTTT.

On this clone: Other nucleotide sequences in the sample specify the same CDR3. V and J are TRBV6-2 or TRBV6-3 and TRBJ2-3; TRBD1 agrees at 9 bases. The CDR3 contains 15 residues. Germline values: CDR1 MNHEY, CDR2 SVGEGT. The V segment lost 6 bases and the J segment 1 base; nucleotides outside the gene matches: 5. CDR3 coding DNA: TGTGCCAGCAGCCCCAGGACAGGGGGCACAGATACGCAGTATTTT. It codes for CASSPRTGGTDTQYF.

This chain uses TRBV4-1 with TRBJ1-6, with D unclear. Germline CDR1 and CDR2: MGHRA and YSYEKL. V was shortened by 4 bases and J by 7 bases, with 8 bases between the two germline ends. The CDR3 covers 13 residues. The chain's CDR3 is CASSRGVNSPLHF. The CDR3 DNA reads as TGCGCCAGCAGCCGAGGAGTAAATTCACCCCTCCACTTT.

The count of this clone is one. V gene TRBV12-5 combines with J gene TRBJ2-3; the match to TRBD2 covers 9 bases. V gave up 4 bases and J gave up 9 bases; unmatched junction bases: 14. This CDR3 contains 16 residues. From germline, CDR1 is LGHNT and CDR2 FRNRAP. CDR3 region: CASGSGGGGIAGTQYF. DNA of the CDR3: TGTGCTAGTGGTTCGGGCGGGGGGGGAATAGCAGGAACGCAGTATTTT.

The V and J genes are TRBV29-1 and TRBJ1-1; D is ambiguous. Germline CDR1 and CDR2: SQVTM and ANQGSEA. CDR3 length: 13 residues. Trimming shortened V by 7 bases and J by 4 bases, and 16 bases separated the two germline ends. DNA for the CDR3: TGCAGCGCAACCGCGGGTCTTGCCACTGAAGCTTTCTTT. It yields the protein CSATAGLATEAFF.

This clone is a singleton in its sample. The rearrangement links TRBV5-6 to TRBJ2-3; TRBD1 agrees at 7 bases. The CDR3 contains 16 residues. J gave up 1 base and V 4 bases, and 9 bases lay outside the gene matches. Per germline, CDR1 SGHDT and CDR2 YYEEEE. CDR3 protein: CASSSRQGAGTDTQYF. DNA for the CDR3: TGTGCCAGCAGCAGCCGACAGGGAGCCGGCACAGATACGCAGTATTTT.

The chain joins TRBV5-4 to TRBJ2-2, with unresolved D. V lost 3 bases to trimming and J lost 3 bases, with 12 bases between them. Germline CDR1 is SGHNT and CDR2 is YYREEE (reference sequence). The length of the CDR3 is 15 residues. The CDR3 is CASSSIGIHTGELFF. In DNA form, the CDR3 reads TGTGCCAGCAGCTCAATAGGTATTCACACCGGGGAGCTGTTTTTT.

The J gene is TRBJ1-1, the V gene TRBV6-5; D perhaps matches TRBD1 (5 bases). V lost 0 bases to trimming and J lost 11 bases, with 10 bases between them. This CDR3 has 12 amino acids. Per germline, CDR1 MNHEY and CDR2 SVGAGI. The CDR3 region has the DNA TGTGCCAGCAGTTACTCAGGCAGGGAGGCTTTCTTT. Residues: CASSYSGREAFF.

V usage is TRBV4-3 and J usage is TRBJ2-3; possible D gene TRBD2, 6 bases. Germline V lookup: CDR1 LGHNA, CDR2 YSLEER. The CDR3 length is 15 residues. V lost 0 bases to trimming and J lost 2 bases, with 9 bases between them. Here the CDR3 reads CASSQEGGYTDTQYF. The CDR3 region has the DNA TGCGCCAGCAGCCAAGAGGGAGGCTACACAGATACGCAGTATTTT.

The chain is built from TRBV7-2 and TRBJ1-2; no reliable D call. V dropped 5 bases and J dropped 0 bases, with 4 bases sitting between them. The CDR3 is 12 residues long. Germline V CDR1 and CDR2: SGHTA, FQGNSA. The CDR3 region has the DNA TGTGCCAGCAGCCCTGCTAACTATGGCTACACCTTC. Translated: CASSPANYGYTF.

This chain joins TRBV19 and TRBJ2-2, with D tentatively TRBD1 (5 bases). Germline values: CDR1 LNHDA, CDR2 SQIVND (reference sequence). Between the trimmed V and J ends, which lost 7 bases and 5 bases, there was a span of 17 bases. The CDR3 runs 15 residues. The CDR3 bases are TGTGCCAGTACCACAAGGGGTATACAAACCGGGGAGCTGTTTTTT. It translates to CASTTRGIQTGELFF.

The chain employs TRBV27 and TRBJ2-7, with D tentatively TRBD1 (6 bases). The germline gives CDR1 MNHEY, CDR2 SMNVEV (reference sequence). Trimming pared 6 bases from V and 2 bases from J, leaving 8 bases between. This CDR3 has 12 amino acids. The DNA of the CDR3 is TGTGCCAGCAGCCGGGACACCTACGAGCAGTACTTC. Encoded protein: CASSRDTYEQYF.

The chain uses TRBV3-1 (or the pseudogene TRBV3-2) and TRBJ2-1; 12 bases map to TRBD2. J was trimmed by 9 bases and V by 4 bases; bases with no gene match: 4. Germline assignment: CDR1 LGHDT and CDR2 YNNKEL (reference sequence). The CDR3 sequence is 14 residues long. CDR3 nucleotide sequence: TGTGCCAGCAGCCGACTAGCGGGAGTTGTTGAGCAGTTCTTC. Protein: CASSRLAGVVEQFF.

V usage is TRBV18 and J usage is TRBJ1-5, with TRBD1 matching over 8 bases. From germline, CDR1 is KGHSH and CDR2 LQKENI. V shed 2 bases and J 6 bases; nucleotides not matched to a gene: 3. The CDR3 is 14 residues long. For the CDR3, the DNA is TGTGCCAGCTCACCATCAGGGACAGGTCAGCCCCAGCATTTT. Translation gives CASSPSGTGQPQHF. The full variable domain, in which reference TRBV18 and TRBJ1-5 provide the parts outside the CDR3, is NAGVMQNPRHLVRRRGQEARLRCSPMKGHSHVYWYRQLPEEGLKFMVYLQKENIIDESGMPKERFSAEFPKEGPSILRIQQVVRGDSAAYFCASSPSGTGQPQHFGDGTRLSIL.

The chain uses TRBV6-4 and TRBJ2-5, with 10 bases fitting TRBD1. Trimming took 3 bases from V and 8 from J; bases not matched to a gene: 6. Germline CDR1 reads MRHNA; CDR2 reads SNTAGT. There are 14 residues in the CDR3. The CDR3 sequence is CASSESTGGGTQYF. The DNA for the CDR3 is TGTGCCAGCAGTGAATCGACAGGGGGCGGCACCCAGTACTTC.